These 24 T cell receptor beta chains came from one sample sequenced in a study of shared clonotypes between healthy human individuals (dated by TCRdb to 2020 to 2022). CD8 naive samples were obtained by positive selection for CCR7 among CD45RO-negative cells, yielding a CD45RA+CCR7+ population from which TemRA cells were excluded. Receptor libraries were prepared by the immunoSEQ multiplex PCR assay. TCRdb carries this immuneACCESS record with in-frame sequences only. Its versions omit some clonotypes, under half of them owing to an unresolved V gene in the studies checked, with the rest unexplained. This sample comprises fewer than 700,000 clones, 90% to 95% of them detected only once. The ten largest account for approximately 0.12% of the sample. Sequencing used naive CD8+ T cells sorted from blood. This specimen's cell subset or site label, interpreted: CD45RA+CCR7+. These receptors all come from a woman in her thirties in good health.

On this clone: Other nucleotide sequences in the sample specify the same CDR3. The rearrangement uses TRBV19 and TRBJ2-7; 8 bases agree with TRBD1. The CDR3 runs to 14 residues. Germline loops: CDR1 LNHDA, CDR2 SQIVND (reference sequence). After removal of 5 bases from V and 3 bases from J, the junction contained 6 bases not matched to a gene. The CDR3 nucleotides are TGTGCCAGTAGTGCCGGGACAGGACTCTACGAGCAGTACTTC. This codes for CASSAGTGLYEQYF.

J is TRBJ2-1 and V is TRBV29-1, with D possibly matching TRBD2 (6 bases). The CDR3 covers 18 residues. Trimming pared 3 bases from V and 3 bases from J, leaving 24 bases between. Germline V lookup: CDR1 SQVTM, CDR2 ANQGSEA. CDR3 bases: TGCAGCGTTGAGCTGGACCTAAGACTAGACCTATACTACAATGAGCAGTTCTTC. Translated, it gives CSVELDLRLDLYYNEQFF.

This clone was seen once. This chain joins TRBV11-2 and TRBJ2-7; D unresolved. The V gene's germline CDR1 is SGHAT and CDR2 FQNNGV. Trimming removed 5 bases from V and 0 bases from J, with 8 bases in between. CDR3 length: 13 amino acids. The chain's CDR3 is CASSPGPSYEQYF. In DNA, the CDR3 is TGTGCCAGCAGCCCGGGTCCCTCCTACGAGCAGTACTTC.

J is TRBJ2-7 and V is TRBV29-1; 7 nucleotides match TRBD2. CDR1 is SQVTM, CDR2 ANQGSEA, per germline. J lost 2 bases, V lost 6 bases, and 7 bases had no gene match. The CDR3 runs 13 residues. This chain's CDR3 is CSVLGRATYEQYF. In nucleotides, the CDR3 is TGCAGCGTCCTTGGGAGGGCCACCTACGAGCAGTACTTC.

The gene calls are TRBV21-1 and TRBJ2-7; the table's D call, TRBD2, has no DNA check behind it. TRBV21-1 constitutes a pseudogene. This CDR3 contains 15 residues. CDR3 DNA sequence: TGTGCCAGCAGCAAACTACGGGAGTCTTCCAACGAGCAGTACTTC. It translates to CASSKLRESSNEQYF.

The rearrangement uses TRBV27 and TRBJ2-1; 10 bases agree with TRBD2. V lost 7 bases and J lost 4; bases outside the gene matches: 1. The CDR3 length is 13 residues. Germline CDR1 is MNHEY and CDR2 is SMNVEV (reference sequence). CDR3 amino acids: CASKLAGYNEQFF. The CDR3 DNA follows: TGTGCCAGCAAACTAGCGGGATACAATGAGCAGTTCTTC.

Remarks on this clone: Other DNA sequences in the same sample also yield this CDR3. This rearrangement joins TRBV27 to TRBJ2-1, with TRBD1 identical over 7 bases. With V trimmed by 6 bases and J by 7 bases, 3 bases remained unmatched. Germline assignment: CDR1 MNHEY and CDR2 SMNVEV (reference sequence). The CDR3 has 12 amino acids. In nucleotides, the CDR3 is TGTGCCAGCAGGCTACAGGGGAATGAGCAGTTCTTC. Its translation: CASRLQGNEQFF.

The chain couples TRBV25-1 to TRBJ1-1; the D is unclear. The CDR3 extends over 14 amino acids. Germline CDR1 is MGHDK and CDR2 is SYGVNS. V gave up 0 bases and J gave up 2 bases, with 7 bases separating them. The CDR3 DNA is TGTGCCAGCAGTGAATACGGCGGTAACACTGAAGCTTTCTTT. It codes for CASSEYGGNTEAFF.

This chain links TRBV7-9 with TRBJ2-7; D gene unclear. CDR1 is SEHNR, CDR2 FQNEAQ, per germline (reference sequence). Trimming took 3 bases from V and 0 from J, leaving 9 bases between them. This CDR3 has 14 amino acids. Here the CDR3 DNA reads TGTGCCAGCAGCTTCGGTGGAATCTCCTACGAGCAGTACTTC. It yields the protein CASSFGGISYEQYF.

This chain links TRBV7-9 with TRBJ2-1; no clear D gene. The CDR3 runs to 14 residues. The V end was cut by 6 bases, the J end by 2 bases, with 11 bases between. Germline CDR1 SEHNR, CDR2 FQNEAQ (reference sequence). The CDR3 coding sequence is TGTGCCAGCAGGCATCCTTGGGCCTACAATGAGCAGTTCTTC. Translating gives CASRHPWAYNEQFF.

This chain connects TRBV7-6 to TRBJ1-1; D is perhaps TRBD1 (5 bases). This CDR3 has 14 amino acids. Germline V gene sequence: CDR1 SGHVS, CDR2 FNYEAQ. Trimming removed 5 bases at V and 7 bases at J, with 17 bases between. The DNA for the CDR3 is TGTGCCAGCAGCCCATCGACAGTCTCCTATGAAGCTTTCTTT. Its protein is CASSPSTVSYEAFF. Full variable domain (remainder filled in from reference TRBV7-6 and TRBJ1-1): GAGVSQSPRYKVTKRGQDVALRCDPISGHVSLYWYRQALGQGPEFLTYFNYEAQQDKSGLPNDRFSAERPEGSISTLTIQRTEQRDSAMYRCASSPSTVSYEAFFGQGTRLTVV.

The chain couples TRBV10-3 to TRBJ2-7, with 7 bases matching TRBD2. Looked up from germline, CDR1 is ENHRY and CDR2 is SYGVKD. The CDR3 runs 16 residues. With 3 bases clipped from V and 5 bases from J, the junction kept 13 bases outside the gene matches. CDR3 residues: CAISDVGSGVADEQYF. The DNA for the CDR3 is TGTGCCATCAGTGATGTCGGAAGCGGGGTCGCCGACGAGCAGTACTTC.

The chain carries TRBV5-1 and TRBJ2-6; 10 nucleotides align to TRBD1. This CDR3 has 18 residues. The ends lost 3 bases at V and 2 bases at J; junction bases unmatched: 8. Per the germline V gene, CDR1 is SGHRS and CDR2 is YFSETQ. The CDR3 region has the DNA TGCGCCAGCAGCTACGGGACAGGGGCCGCCCCTGGGGCCAACGTCCTGACTTTC. This translates into CASSYGTGAAPGANVLTF.

This clone was observed a few times. The gene calls are TRBV28 and TRBJ2-7; no clear D gene. This CDR3 spans 12 amino acids. Germline V gene sequence: CDR1 MDHEN, CDR2 SYDVKM. V was pared by 2 bases and J by 6 bases, with 8 bases between. The CDR3 reads CASSLGVLEQYF. The CDR3 nucleotides are TGTGCCAGCAGTTTAGGGGTTCTCGAGCAGTACTTC.

This sequence joins TRBV4-1 and TRBJ2-1, with TRBD2 matching over 8 bases. CDR1 is MGHRA, CDR2 YSYEKL, per germline. This CDR3 has 14 residues. J was trimmed by 8 bases and V by 1 base; bases with no gene match: 4. CDR3 sequence reads: CASSQVREAYEQFF. The CDR3, as DNA: TGCGCCAGCAGCCAAGTGCGGGAGGCTTATGAGCAGTTCTTC.

This sequence joins TRBV4-1 and TRBJ1-1, with 9 nucleotides matching TRBD1. Germline CDR1 reads MGHRA; CDR2 reads YSYEKL. This CDR3 contains 17 residues. J lost 0 bases, V lost 4 bases, and 9 bases had no gene match. The CDR3 nucleotides are TGCGCCAGCAGCCCGCTCGGGACAGGGTCGTTGAACACTGAAGCTTTCTTT. Its protein product is CASSPLGTGSLNTEAFF.

The rearrangement joins TRBV28 to TRBJ2-1; 8 nucleotides match TRBD2. Germline V gives CDR1 MDHEN, CDR2 SYDVKM. J was trimmed by 6 bases and V by 5 bases; bases with no gene match: 12. This CDR3 has 16 residues. The CDR3 reads CASSLTVAGHSNEQFF. CDR3 coding DNA: TGTGCCAGCAGTCTAACAGTAGCGGGACACAGCAATGAGCAGTTCTTC.

The V call is TRBV2, the J call TRBJ2-1; 8 positions agree with TRBD2. V trimming: 4 bases; J trimming: 7 bases; junction bases outside the gene matches: 9. In germline, CDR1 is SNHLY, CDR2 FYNNEI. The CDR3 is 15 amino acids. The CDR3 DNA follows: TGTGCCAGCAGTGTCGGACCGCCGGGGGGGAATGAGCAGTTCTTC. Encoded protein: CASSVGPPGGNEQFF.

The CDR3 spells CAWSVDGPFSPLHF. For the CDR3, the DNA is TGTGCCTGGAGTGTGGATGGGCCGTTTTCACCCCTCCACTTT. The chain has TRBV30 and TRBJ1-6; no definite D call. The length of the CDR3 is 14 residues. V lost 0 bases and J 9 bases, leaving 12 bases between the germline ends. Looked up from germline, CDR1 is GTSNPN and CDR2 is SVGIG (reference sequence). The full variable domain, in which reference TRBV30 and TRBJ1-6 provide the parts outside the CDR3, is SQTIHQWPATLVQPVGSPLSLECTVEGTSNPNLYWYRQAAGRGLQLLFYSVGIGQISSEVPQNLSASRPQDRQFILSSKKLLLSDSGFYLCAWSVDGPFSPLHFGNGTRLTVT.

This chain uses TRBV4-1 with TRBJ2-7, with D possibly being TRBD2 (5 bases). This CDR3 comprises 13 residues. Trimming removed 4 bases from V and 4 bases from J, with 11 bases in between. Germline CDR1 and CDR2: MGHRA and YSYEKL. The CDR3, as DNA: TGCGCCAGCAGCCCCGCCAGCGGTTACGAGCAGTACTTC. It translates to CASSPASGYEQYF.

The V call is TRBV2, the J call TRBJ2-2; 9 nucleotides match TRBD1. V gave up 6 bases and J gave up 6 bases; unmatched junction bases: 8. Germline-derived CDR1 and CDR2 are SNHLY and FYNNEI. The CDR3 contains 15 residues. CDR3 protein: CASRSQGAAAGELFF. In DNA form, the CDR3 reads TGTGCCAGCAGATCACAGGGGGCGGCGGCCGGGGAGCTGTTTTTT.

CDR3 loop: CASTGDRYEQYF. The CDR3 DNA sequence: TGTGCCAGTACGGGGGATCGATACGAGCAGTACTTC. The V and J genes are TRBV25-1 and TRBJ2-7, with D maybe TRBD2 (6 bases). The V gene's germline CDR1 is MGHDK and CDR2 SYGVNS. The CDR3 length is 12 residues. Trimming pared 9 bases from V and 4 bases from J, leaving 13 bases between.

This chain joins TRBV2 and TRBJ2-1; 16 bases agree with TRBD2. CDR1 SNHLY and CDR2 FYNNEI come from the germline V gene. This CDR3 spans 19 amino acids. With V trimmed by 0 bases and J by 8 bases, 10 bases remained unmatched. CDR3 residues: CASSEAYTGTSGREDEQFF. The CDR3 DNA reads as TGTGCCAGCAGTGAAGCGTATACGGGGACTAGCGGGAGGGAGGATGAGCAGTTCTTC.

V and J are TRBV27 and TRBJ2-5; weak D call: TRBD1 (6 bases). Judging by the DNA end, TRBJ2-7 fits better; the J call may be wrong. CDR3 size: 13 residues. The germline CDR1 and CDR2 sequences are MNHEY and SMNVEV (reference sequence). CDR3 region: CASSSGQRYEQYF. As DNA, the CDR3 is TGTGCCAGCAGTTCAGGACAGAGATACGAGCAGTACTTC.